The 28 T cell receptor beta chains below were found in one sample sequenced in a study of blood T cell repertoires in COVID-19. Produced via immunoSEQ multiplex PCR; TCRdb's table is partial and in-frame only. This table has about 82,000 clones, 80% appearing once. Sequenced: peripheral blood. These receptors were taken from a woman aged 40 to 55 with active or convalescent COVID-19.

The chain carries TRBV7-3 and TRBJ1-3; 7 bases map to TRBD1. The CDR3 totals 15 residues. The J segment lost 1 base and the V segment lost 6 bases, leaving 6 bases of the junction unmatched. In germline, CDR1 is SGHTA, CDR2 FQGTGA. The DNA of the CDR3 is TGTGCCAGCAGGACCGACAGGGAGTCTGGAAACACCATATATTTT. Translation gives CASRTDRESGNTIYF.

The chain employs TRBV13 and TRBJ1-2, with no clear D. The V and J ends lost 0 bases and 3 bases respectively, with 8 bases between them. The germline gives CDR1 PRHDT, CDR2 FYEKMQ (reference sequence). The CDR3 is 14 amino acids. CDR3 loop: CASSLGYGDYGYTF. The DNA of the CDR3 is TGTGCCAGCAGCTTAGGCTATGGAGACTATGGCTACACCTTC. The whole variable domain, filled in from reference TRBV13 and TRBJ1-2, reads AAGVIQSPRHLIKEKRETATLKCYPIPRHDTVYWYQQGPGQDPQFLISFYEKMQSDKGSIPDRFSAQQFSDYHSELNMSSLELGDSALYFCASSLGYGDYGYTFGSGTRLTVV.

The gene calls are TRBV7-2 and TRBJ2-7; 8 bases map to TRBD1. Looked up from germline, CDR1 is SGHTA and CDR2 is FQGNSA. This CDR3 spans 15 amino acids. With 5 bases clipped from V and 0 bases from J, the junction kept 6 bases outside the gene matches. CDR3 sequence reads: CASSSRQGSSYEQYF. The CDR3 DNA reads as TGTGCCAGCAGCAGTAGACAGGGGAGCTCCTACGAGCAGTACTTC.

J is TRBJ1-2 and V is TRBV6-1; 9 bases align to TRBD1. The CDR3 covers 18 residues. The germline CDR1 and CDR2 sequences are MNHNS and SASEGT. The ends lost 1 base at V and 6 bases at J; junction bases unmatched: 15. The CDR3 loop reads CASSEDVNRGHRRDGYTF. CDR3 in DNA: TGTGCCAGCAGTGAAGATGTGAACAGGGGGCATCGGAGGGATGGCTACACCTTC.

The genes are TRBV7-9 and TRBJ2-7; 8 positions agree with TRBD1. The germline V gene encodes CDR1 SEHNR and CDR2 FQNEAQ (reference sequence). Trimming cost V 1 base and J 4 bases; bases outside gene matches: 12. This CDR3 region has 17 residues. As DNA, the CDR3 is TGTGCCAGCAGCTTAGTAGCTGGACAGGGAGATTCATACGAGCAGTACTTC. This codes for CASSLVAGQGDSYEQYF.

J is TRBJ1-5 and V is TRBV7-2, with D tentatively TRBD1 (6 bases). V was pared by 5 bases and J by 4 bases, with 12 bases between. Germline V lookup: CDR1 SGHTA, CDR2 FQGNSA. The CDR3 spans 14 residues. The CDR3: CASSHERGNQPQHF. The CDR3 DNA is TGTGCCAGCAGCCACGAGAGGGGGAATCAGCCCCAGCATTTT.

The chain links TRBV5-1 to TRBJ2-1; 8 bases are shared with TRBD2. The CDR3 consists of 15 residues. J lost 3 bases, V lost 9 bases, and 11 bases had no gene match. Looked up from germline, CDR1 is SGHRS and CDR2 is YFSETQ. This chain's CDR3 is CATRLAYGVYNEQFF. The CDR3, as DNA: TGCGCCACACGACTAGCGTATGGCGTCTACAATGAGCAGTTCTTC.

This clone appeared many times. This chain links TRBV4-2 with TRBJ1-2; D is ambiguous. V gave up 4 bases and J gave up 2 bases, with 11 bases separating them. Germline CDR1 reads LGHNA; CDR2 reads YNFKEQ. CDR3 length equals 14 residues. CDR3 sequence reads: CASSPQTENYGYTF. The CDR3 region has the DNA TGTGCCAGCAGCCCTCAGACTGAAAACTATGGCTACACCTTC.

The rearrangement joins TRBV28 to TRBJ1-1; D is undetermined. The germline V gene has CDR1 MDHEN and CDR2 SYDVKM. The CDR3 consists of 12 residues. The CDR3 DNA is TGTGCAGCAGCGGGGTTGAACACTGAAGCTTTCTTT. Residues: CAAAGLNTEAFF.

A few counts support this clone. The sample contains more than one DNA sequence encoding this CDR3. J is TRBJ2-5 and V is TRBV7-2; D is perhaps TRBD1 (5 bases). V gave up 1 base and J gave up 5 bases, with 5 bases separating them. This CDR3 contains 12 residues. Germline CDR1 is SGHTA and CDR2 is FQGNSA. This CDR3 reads CASSLDRETQYF. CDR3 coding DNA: TGTGCCAGCAGCTTAGACAGGGAGACCCAGTACTTC.

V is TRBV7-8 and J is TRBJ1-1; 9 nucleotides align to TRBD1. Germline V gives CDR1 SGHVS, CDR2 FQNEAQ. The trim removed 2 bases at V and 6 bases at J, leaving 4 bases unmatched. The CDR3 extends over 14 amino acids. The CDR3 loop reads CASSLRGQGAEAFF. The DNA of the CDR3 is TGTGCCAGCAGCTTACGGGGACAGGGCGCTGAAGCTTTCTTT.

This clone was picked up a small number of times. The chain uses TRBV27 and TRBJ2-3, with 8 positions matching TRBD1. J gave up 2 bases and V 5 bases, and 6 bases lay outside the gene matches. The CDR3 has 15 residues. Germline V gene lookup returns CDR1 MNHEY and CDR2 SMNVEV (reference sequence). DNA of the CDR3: TGTGCCAGCAGTGAGAGGACAGGGACCACAGATACGCAGTATTTT. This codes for CASSERTGTTDTQYF.

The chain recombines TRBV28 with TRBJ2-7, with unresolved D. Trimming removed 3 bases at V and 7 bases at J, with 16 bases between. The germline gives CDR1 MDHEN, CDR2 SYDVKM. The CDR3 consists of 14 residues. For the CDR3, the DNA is TGTGCCAGCAGTTTTTCTGAACGTCCCGGGGAGCAGTACTTC. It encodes CASSFSERPGEQYF.

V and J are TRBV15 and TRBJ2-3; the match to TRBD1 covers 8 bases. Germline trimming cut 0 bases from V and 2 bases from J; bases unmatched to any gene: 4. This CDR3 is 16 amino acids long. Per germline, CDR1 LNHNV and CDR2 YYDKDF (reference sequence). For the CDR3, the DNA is TGTGCCACCAGCAGAGATCTGACAGGGGCCACAGATACGCAGTATTTT. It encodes CATSRDLTGATDTQYF.

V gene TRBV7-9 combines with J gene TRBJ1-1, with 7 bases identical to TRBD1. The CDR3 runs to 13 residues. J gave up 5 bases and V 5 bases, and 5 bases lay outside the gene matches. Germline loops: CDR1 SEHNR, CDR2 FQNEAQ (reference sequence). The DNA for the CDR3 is TGTGCCAGCAGCCAAGACAGGGAAACTGAAGCTTTCTTT. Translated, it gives CASSQDRETEAFF.

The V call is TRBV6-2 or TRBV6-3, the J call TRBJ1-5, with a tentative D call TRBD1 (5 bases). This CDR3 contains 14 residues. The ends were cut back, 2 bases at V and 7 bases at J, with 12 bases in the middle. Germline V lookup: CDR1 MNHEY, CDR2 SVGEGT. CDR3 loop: CASSYVSGKQPQHF. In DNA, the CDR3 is TGTGCCAGCAGTTACGTGTCAGGGAAGCAGCCCCAGCATTTT.

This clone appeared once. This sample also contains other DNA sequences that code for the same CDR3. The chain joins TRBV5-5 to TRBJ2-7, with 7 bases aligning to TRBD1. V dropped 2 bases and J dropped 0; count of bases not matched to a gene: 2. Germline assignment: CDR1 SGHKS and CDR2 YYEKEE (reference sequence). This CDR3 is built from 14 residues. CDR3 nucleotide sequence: TGTGCCAGCAGCTTTTGGACAGGCTCCTACGAGCAGTACTTC. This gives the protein CASSFWTGSYEQYF.

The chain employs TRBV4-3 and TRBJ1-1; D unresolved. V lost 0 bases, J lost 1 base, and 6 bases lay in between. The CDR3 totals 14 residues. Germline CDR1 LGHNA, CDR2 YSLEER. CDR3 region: CASSQDRSNTEAFF. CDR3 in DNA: TGCGCCAGCAGCCAAGACAGATCGAACACTGAAGCTTTCTTT.

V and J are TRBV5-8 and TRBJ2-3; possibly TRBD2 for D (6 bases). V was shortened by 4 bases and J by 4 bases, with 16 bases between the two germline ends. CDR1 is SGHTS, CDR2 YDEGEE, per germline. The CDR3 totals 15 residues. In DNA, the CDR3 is TGTGCCAGCAGCGTGAATGGCGGGAAGGCAGATACGCAGTATTTT. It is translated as CASSVNGGKADTQYF.

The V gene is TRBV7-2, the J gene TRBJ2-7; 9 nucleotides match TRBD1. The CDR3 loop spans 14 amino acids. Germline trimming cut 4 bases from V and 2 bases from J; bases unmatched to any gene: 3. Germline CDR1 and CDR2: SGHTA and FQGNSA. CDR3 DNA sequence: TGTGCCAGCAGCTCGCGGGACAGGGCCTACGAGCAGTACTTC. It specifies CASSSRDRAYEQYF.

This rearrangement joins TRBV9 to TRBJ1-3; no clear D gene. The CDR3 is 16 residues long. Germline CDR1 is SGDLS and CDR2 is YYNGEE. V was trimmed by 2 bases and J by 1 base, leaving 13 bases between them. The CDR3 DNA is TGTGCCAGCAGCGTTACCGGGTCCCCTTCTGGAAACACCATATATTTT. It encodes CASSVTGSPSGNTIYF. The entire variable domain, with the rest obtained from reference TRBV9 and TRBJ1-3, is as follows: DSGVTQTPKHLITATGQRVTLRCSPRSGDLSVYWYQQSLDQGLQFLIQYYNGEERAKGNILERFSAQQFPDLHSELNLSSLELGDSALYFCASSVTGSPSGNTIYFGEGSWLTVV.

The CDR3 region is CAGGASNTGELFF. Here the CDR3 DNA reads TGTGCCGGAGGGGCTTCGAACACCGGGGAGCTGTTTTTT. This chain uses TRBV28 with TRBJ2-2; D may be TRBD2 (6 bases). V shed 11 bases and J shed 0 bases, with 10 bases lying between them. This CDR3 is 13 amino acids long. The germline CDR1 and CDR2 sequences are MDHEN and SYDVKM.

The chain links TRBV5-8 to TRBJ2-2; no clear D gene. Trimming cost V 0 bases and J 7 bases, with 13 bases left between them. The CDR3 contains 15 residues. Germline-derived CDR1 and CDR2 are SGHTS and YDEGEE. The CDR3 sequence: CASSLGAPDRGELFF. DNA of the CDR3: TGTGCCAGCAGCTTGGGGGCACCGGATCGCGGGGAGCTGTTTTTT.

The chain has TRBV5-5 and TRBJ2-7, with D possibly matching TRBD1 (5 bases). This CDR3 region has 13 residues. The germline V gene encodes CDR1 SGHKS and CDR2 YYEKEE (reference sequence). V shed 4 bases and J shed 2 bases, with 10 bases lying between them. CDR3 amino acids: CASSLQATYEQYF. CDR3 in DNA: TGTGCCAGCAGCCTACAGGCAACCTACGAGCAGTACTTC.

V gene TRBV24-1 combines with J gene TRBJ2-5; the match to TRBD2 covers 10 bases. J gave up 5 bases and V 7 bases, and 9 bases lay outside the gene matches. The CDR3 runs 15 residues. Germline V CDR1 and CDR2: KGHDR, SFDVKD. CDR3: CATRPSGGAAETQYF. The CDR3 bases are TGTGCCACCAGGCCTAGCGGGGGTGCGGCGGAGACCCAGTACTTC.

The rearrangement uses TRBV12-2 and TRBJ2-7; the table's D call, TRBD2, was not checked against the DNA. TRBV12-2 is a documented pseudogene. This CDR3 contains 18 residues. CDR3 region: CASHTERTSGSFTYEQYF. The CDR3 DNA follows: TGTGCAAGTCACACAGAGAGGACTAGCGGGAGTTTCACCTACGAGCAGTACTTC.

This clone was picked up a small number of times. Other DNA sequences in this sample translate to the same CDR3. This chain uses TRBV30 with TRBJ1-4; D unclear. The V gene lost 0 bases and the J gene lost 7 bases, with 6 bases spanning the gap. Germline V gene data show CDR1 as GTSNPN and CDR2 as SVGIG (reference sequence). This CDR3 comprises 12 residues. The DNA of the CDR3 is TGTGCCTGGAGTGTACTGCGTGAAAAACTGTTTTTT. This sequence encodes CAWSVLREKLFF.

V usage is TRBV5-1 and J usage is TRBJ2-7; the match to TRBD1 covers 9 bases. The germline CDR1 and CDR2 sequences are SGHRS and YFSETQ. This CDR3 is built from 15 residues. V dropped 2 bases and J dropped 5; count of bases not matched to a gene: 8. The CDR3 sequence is CASSLGGQGFNEQYF. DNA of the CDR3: TGCGCCAGCAGCTTAGGGGGACAGGGTTTTAACGAGCAGTACTTC.